The 15 T cell receptor beta chains presented below share a single source sample, sequenced in a study of regulatory T cells in long-lasting Graves disease. Arm-PCR of CDR3 regions and iRepertoire HTBI primers were the basis on which TCR beta libraries were built. TCRdb analysed the multiplex PCR reads with MiXCR anew, one entry per CDR3 protein. Seen here are around 400,000 distinct CDR3 sequences, around 11% observed once, and the top ten hold approximately 20%. Noted time point: newly diagnosed GD, antithyroid drugs for less than 3 months. The TCR library used RNA extracted from PBMCs. These data were also reused for a study on T cells in Graves' hyperthyroidism and ophthalmopathy.

The sequencing here drew on peripheral blood mononuclear cells (PBMCs), taken at new diagnosis, from a patient treated with antithyroid drugs. The source of these receptors is a woman aged 18-35 years with Graves disease.

In its sample, this clonotype was seen a few times. This sequence joins TRBV2 and TRBJ1-4; D not certain. Trimming took off 7 bases at V and 4 bases at J, with 10 bases between the two ends. CDR1 and CDR2 (germline): SNHLY, FYNNEI. This CDR3 is 13 amino acids long. The CDR3 reads CASKMNNNEKLFF. DNA for the CDR3: TGTGCCAGCAAGATGAACAATAATGAAAAACTGTTTTTT.

This clonotype was counted at least ten times. The J gene is TRBJ1-3, the V gene TRBV29-1, with a possible D match to TRBD1 (5 bases). This CDR3 is built from 15 residues. The V gene lost 0 bases and the J gene lost 8 bases, with 17 bases spanning the gap. CDR1 and CDR2 (germline): SQVTM, ANQGSEA. The CDR3 reads CSVEEDGTPGDTIYF. CDR3 coding DNA: TGCAGCGTTGAAGAAGACGGGACCCCGGGGGACACCATATATTTT. Full variable domain (missing parts from reference TRBV29-1 and TRBJ1-3): SAVISQKPSRDICQRGTSLTIQCQVDSQVTMMFWYRQQPGQSLTLIATANQGSEATYESGFVIDKFPISRPNLTFSTLTVSNMSPEDSSIYLCSVEEDGTPGDTIYFGEGSWLTVV.

As concerns this clonotype: One base away lies a much larger clone, so this may be a sequencing read error. The genes are TRBV6-5 and TRBJ2-1; possibly TRBD1 or TRBD2 for D (5 bases each). The CDR3 sequence is 15 residues long. Germline V gives CDR1 MNHEY, CDR2 SVGAGI. The CDR3 DNA sequence: TGTGCCGGCAGTTATTGGGGGAGCTCCTACAATGAGCAGTTCTTC. Its translation: CAGSYWGSSYNEQFF.

V is TRBV30 and J is TRBJ2-1; D is possibly TRBD1 or TRBD2 (6 bases each). This CDR3 spans 15 amino acids. Trimming cost V 0 bases and J 2 bases, with 11 bases left between them. Germline V gene data show CDR1 as GTSNPN and CDR2 as SVGIG (reference sequence). CDR3 nucleotides: TGTGCCTGGAGTGTACAGGGAGGACCCTACAATGAGCAGTTCTTC. It translates to CAWSVQGGPYNEQFF.

This clonotype showed up many times. The chain's CDR3 is CASSPKGTGFTSNQPQHF. CDR3 DNA: TGTGCCAGCTCACCAAAAGGGACAGGCTTTACTAGCAATCAGCCCCAGCATTTT. The chain combines TRBV18 with TRBJ1-5; 8 nucleotides line up with TRBD1. CDR3 length: 18 residues. Germline V gene lookup returns CDR1 KGHSH and CDR2 LQKENI. V shed 2 bases and J 0 bases; nucleotides not matched to a gene: 9. The full variable domain, completed using reference TRBV18 and TRBJ1-5, is NAGVMQNPRHLVRRRGQEARLRCSPMKGHSHVYWYRQLPEEGLKFMVYLQKENIIDESGMPKERFSAEFPKEGPSILRIQQVVRGDSAAYFCASSPKGTGFTSNQPQHFGDGTRLSIL.

This clonotype was counted many times. The chain combines TRBV6-2 or TRBV6-3 with TRBJ2-1; 8 bases line up with TRBD2. The germline CDR1 and CDR2 sequences are MNHEY and SVGEGT. Trimming cost V 2 bases and J 2 bases; bases outside gene matches: 2. This CDR3 comprises 15 residues. CDR3 nucleotide sequence: TGTGCCAGCAGTTACACTAGCGGCCCCTACAATGAGCAGTTCTTC. As protein: CASSYTSGPYNEQFF.

At least ten counts were recorded for this clonotype. The chain recombines TRBV30 with TRBJ1-6; D may be TRBD1 (5 bases). Per germline, CDR1 GTSNPN and CDR2 SVGIG (reference sequence). The V end lost 5 bases, the J end lost 5 bases, and 13 bases lay between the germline ends. This CDR3 has 14 residues. CDR3 amino acids: CAWGGGRDNSPLHF. Written as DNA, the CDR3 is TGTGCCTGGGGCGGCGGCAGGGATAATTCACCCCTCCACTTT.

Many counts were recorded for this clonotype. The chain has TRBV14 and TRBJ1-4, with D hard to call. The CDR3 is 14 amino acids. Germline V gene data show CDR1 as SGHDN and CDR2 as FVKESK. V lost 3 bases and J 8 bases, leaving 13 bases between the germline ends. The CDR3 bases are TGTGCCAGCAGCCACCTGTGGGAACGGGAAAAACTGTTTTTT. It codes for CASSHLWEREKLFF. Full variable domain (remainder filled in from reference TRBV14 and TRBJ1-4): EAGVTQFPSHSVIEKGQTVTLRCDPISGHDNLYWYRRVMGKEIKFLLHFVKESKQDESGMPNNRFLAERTGGTYSTLKVQPAELEDSGVYFCASSHLWEREKLFFGSGTQLSVL.

The table lists this clonotype with many counts. The V and J genes are TRBV4-1 and TRBJ2-3; no definite D call. The CDR3 consists of 15 residues. The V end was cut by 0 bases, the J end by 0 bases, with 7 bases between. Looked up from germline, CDR1 is MGHRA and CDR2 is YSYEKL. The CDR3 loop is CASSQDPGSTDTQYF. Here the CDR3 DNA reads TGCGCCAGCAGCCAAGATCCCGGTAGCACAGATACGCAGTATTTT.

In this sample, this clonotype turned up many times. The rearrangement links TRBV11-1 to TRBJ2-1; no clear D. CDR1 SGHAT and CDR2 FQDESV come from the germline V gene (reference sequence). Between the trimmed V and J ends, which lost 6 bases and 4 bases, there was a span of 10 bases. The CDR3 is made up of 13 amino acids. Here the CDR3 reads CASRKERYNEQFF. CDR3 in DNA: TGTGCCAGCAGAAAGGAACGGTACAATGAGCAGTTCTTC.

The V call is TRBV6-2 or TRBV6-3, the J call TRBJ1-1; no firm D call. V lost 6 bases and J 0 bases, leaving 11 bases between the germline ends. This CDR3 comprises 14 residues. The germline gives CDR1 MNHEY, CDR2 SVGEGT. The CDR3 nucleotides read TGTGCCAGCAGCTCGAAACCGATGAACACTGAAGCTTTCTTT. Protein: CASSSKPMNTEAFF.

This clonotype was detected ten times or more. This chain uses TRBV6-1 with TRBJ1-1; D is ambiguous. V dropped 6 bases and J dropped 0 bases, with 5 bases sitting between them. The CDR3 runs 12 residues. Germline CDR1 and CDR2: MNHNS and SASEGT. CDR3 loop: CASRTLNTEAFF. The CDR3 nucleotides read TGTGCCAGCAGGACCTTGAACACTGAAGCTTTCTTT.

This clonotype was picked up many times. The CDR3: CASRPWGRNEQFF. CDR3 nucleotides: TGTGCCAGCAGGCCCTGGGGGCGCAATGAGCAGTTCTTC. J is TRBJ2-1 and V is TRBV6-1; tentatively, D is TRBD1 (6 bases). Germline V gene data show CDR1 as MNHNS and CDR2 as SASEGT. The CDR3 covers 13 residues. Deletions cut 6 bases from V and 6 bases from J, with 12 bases between.

In its sample, this clonotype was seen many times. This rearrangement joins TRBV7-8 to TRBJ2-7; 7 positions agree with TRBD2. CDR1 and CDR2 (germline): SGHVS, FQNEAQ. This CDR3 has 14 amino acids. The V gene end was trimmed by 3 bases and the J gene end by 7 bases; junction bases not matched to a gene: 9. The CDR3 protein is CASSFPSGMGEQYF. In DNA, the CDR3 is TGTGCCAGCAGCTTTCCCAGCGGGATGGGTGAGCAGTACTTC.

There are many counts of this clonotype. Written as DNA, the CDR3 is TGTGCCTGGACCCCGGGACTACTATACAATGAGCAGTTCTTC. This codes for CAWTPGLLYNEQFF. This chain uses TRBV30 with TRBJ2-1; 7 bases are shared with TRBD2. Germline assignment: CDR1 GTSNPN and CDR2 SVGIG (reference sequence). The CDR3 spans 14 residues. V gave up 4 bases and J gave up 4 bases; unmatched junction bases: 7.